This passage covers 27 T cell receptor beta chains from one sample sequenced in a study of Tregs in tolerant kidney transplant recipients. Using immunoSEQ multiplex PCR, the repertoire was profiled, and TCRdb retains in-frame clones only, with some absent. Its table lists tens of thousands of clones. The specimen was CD4+ T cells from blood, collected before the transplant. The source of these receptors is a human donor who received a combined kidney and bone marrow transplant.

A word on this clone: The read terminates 3 residues ahead of where the CDR3 ends, so the germline J gene completes it. The genes are TRBV7-6 and TRBJ2-7; 9 nucleotides line up with TRBD1. The germline V gene encodes CDR1 SGHVS and CDR2 FNYEAQ. The CDR3 runs to 15 residues. Losses at the gene ends were 1 base for V and 6 bases for J; bases not matched to a gene: 7. CDR3 loop: CASSLEGQGVSEQYF. The DNA read from the CDR3 is TGTGCCAGCAGCTTAGAGGGACAGGGAGTTAGCGAG.

For this clone: From the germline J gene comes the end of the CDR3, since the read stops 3 residues before it. V is TRBV7-9 and J is TRBJ2-1, with D possibly being TRBD2 (6 bases). The germline V gene has CDR1 SEHNR and CDR2 FQNEAQ (reference sequence). V gave up 5 bases and J gave up 7 bases, with 9 bases separating them. The CDR3 covers 12 residues. CDR3 region: CASSPAGNEQFF. CDR3 bases read: TGTGCCAGCAGCCCGGCGGGGAATGAG.

A remark on this clone: Read coverage stops 3 residues before the CDR3 terminus; the germline J gene supplies the remainder. The chain uses TRBV7-9 and TRBJ2-7; 8 nucleotides align to TRBD2. V was pared by 1 base and J by 4 bases, with 6 bases of the junction left unmatched. The CDR3 loop spans 15 amino acids. Germline V gives CDR1 SEHNR, CDR2 FQNEAQ (reference sequence). The chain's CDR3 is CASSLGGTRGYEQYF. CDR3 DNA, as far as it was read: TGTGCCAGCAGCTTAGGAGGGACTAGGGGTTACGAG.

As to this clone: The CDR3 is cut off 3 residues early in the read; its end comes from the germline J gene. V usage is TRBV20-1 and J usage is TRBJ1-2; D may be TRBD1 (5 bases). V lost 3 bases and J lost 4, with 12 bases in between. Germline V CDR1 and CDR2: DFQATT, SNEGSKA (reference sequence). The CDR3 has 13 amino acids. CDR3 sequence reads: CSASGGKAYGYTF. Partial CDR3 DNA: TGCAGTGCTAGCGGGGGGAAAGCCTATGGC.

Concerning this clone: The read is 3 residues too short to cover the CDR3 end, so that end is filled in from the germline J gene. This chain uses TRBV19 with TRBJ1-6; TRBD1 matches at 7 bases. The CDR3 spans 14 residues. Germline values: CDR1 LNHDA, CDR2 SQIVND (reference sequence). With V trimmed by 6 bases and J by 7 bases, 6 bases remained unmatched. The CDR3 DNA, read in part, is TGTGCCAGTAGGCCCCGGGACAGCAATTCACCC. It yields the protein CASRPRDSNSP. In full, the CDR3 reads CASRPRDSNSPLHF. The whole variable domain, filled in from reference TRBV19 and TRBJ1-6, reads DGGITQSPKYLFRKEGQNVTLSCEQNLNHDAMYWYRQDPGQGLRLIYYSQIVNDFQKGDIAEGYSVSREKKESFPLTVTSAQKNPTAFYLCASRPRDSNSPLHFGNGTRLTVT.

Comments on this clone: With the read ending 3 residues before the CDR3 end, the germline J gene is used to fill in that end. This chain joins TRBV19 and TRBJ2-3, with D perhaps TRBD1 (5 bases). V was shortened by 3 bases and J by 0 bases, with 16 bases between the two germline ends. CDR1 LNHDA and CDR2 SQIVND come from the germline V gene (reference sequence). This CDR3 spans 17 amino acids. CDR3 loop: CASSMTSGSTSTDTQYF. The covered CDR3 bases are TGTGCCAGTAGTATGACGTCAGGGTCTACTAGCACAGATACG.

A note on this clone: One end of the junction is discordant with germline, which a read error may explain. The read stops 3 residues short of the end of the CDR3; the missing end is completed from the germline J gene. The chain uses TRBV11-3 and TRBJ2-6; D may be TRBD2 (6 bases). CDR1 and CDR2 (germline): SGHNT, YENEEA. The CDR3 is 15 amino acids. CDR3 residues: CASSPGGSGATVLTF. The CDR3 bases that were read are TGTGCCAGCAGCCCCGGGGGTTCTGGGGCCACCGTC.

Concerning this clone itself: The read is 3 residues too short to cover the CDR3 end, so that end is filled in from the germline J gene. This chain connects TRBV20-1 to TRBJ2-3; 10 bases map to TRBD2. Germline CDR1 and CDR2: DFQATT and SNEGSKA (reference sequence). This CDR3 is built from 16 residues. The V segment lost 1 base and the J segment 2 bases; nucleotides outside the gene matches: 6. This CDR3 is CSARAASGGDTDTQYF. The sequenced part of the CDR3 DNA is TGCAGTGCTAGAGCGGCTAGCGGGGGTGACACAGATACG.

In the case of this clone: The CDR3 end is not reached by the read, which stops 3 residues before it; the germline J gene fills it in. This chain uses TRBV19 with TRBJ2-7, with TRBD1 matching over 8 bases. The germline gives CDR1 LNHDA, CDR2 SQIVND (reference sequence). This CDR3 has 12 amino acids. Trimming cost V 6 bases and J 6 bases; bases outside gene matches: 4. The sequenced CDR3 bases are TGTGCCAGTAGCATACAGGGGGTCGAG. Encoded protein: CASSIQGVE. From start to end, the CDR3 is CASSIQGVEQYF.

Concerning this clone: The sequenced fragment ends 3 residues before the CDR3 boundary, so the rest is inferred from the germline J gene. The chain uses TRBV19 and TRBJ2-1; D possibly corresponds to TRBD1 (5 bases). The CDR3 totals 16 residues. With 6 bases removed from V and 4 bases from J, the gap between germline ends came to 19 bases. Germline-derived CDR1 and CDR2 are LNHDA and SQIVND (reference sequence). The sequenced part of the CDR3 DNA is TGTGCCAGTAGCTGGGCTGGGCAGGGCCTATACAATGAG. Its protein is CASSWAGQGLYNE. The entire CDR3 is CASSWAGQGLYNEQFF. Supplemented by reference TRBV19 and TRBJ2-1, the full variable domain reads DGGITQSPKYLFRKEGQNVTLSCEQNLNHDAMYWYRQDPGQGLRLIYYSQIVNDFQKGDIAEGYSVSREKKESFPLTVTSAQKNPTAFYLCASSWAGQGLYNEQFFGPGTRLTVL.

In regard to this clone: Read data end 3 residues before the CDR3 end; the end is taken from the germline J gene. This chain links TRBV13 with TRBJ2-5; 14 nucleotides agree with TRBD2. J was trimmed by 5 bases and V by 5 bases; bases with no gene match: 10. Germline assignment: CDR1 PRHDT and CDR2 FYEKMQ (reference sequence). CDR3 length equals 17 residues. The CDR3 loop is CASSARLAGGPGETQYF. The DNA read from the CDR3 is TGTGCCAGCAGCGCTCGACTAGCGGGAGGGCCAGGGGAGACC.

As regards this clone: The read terminates 3 residues ahead of where the CDR3 ends, so the germline J gene completes it. The V call is TRBV7-9, the J call TRBJ1-1, with 7 bases identical to TRBD1. The CDR3 has 14 amino acids. V was clipped by 5 bases and J by 4 bases; unmatched bases: 7. Germline lookup yields CDR1 SEHNR and CDR2 FQNEAQ (reference sequence). The part of the CDR3 DNA that was read is TGTGCCAGCAGCCCACAGGGGCAGACCACTGAA. This codes for CASSPQGQTTE. The complete CDR3 reads CASSPQGQTTEAFF.

As for this clone: Sequencing ends 3 residues short of the CDR3 end; the germline J gene provides the rest. This rearrangement joins TRBV10-3 to TRBJ1-2; D is possibly TRBD1 (5 bases). Germline values: CDR1 ENHRY, CDR2 SYGVKD. The V end lost 4 bases, the J end lost 0 bases, and 15 bases lay between the germline ends. This CDR3 spans 16 amino acids. The CDR3 is CAISGSGAAPNYGYTF. The sequenced CDR3 bases are TGTGCCATCAGTGGGTCTGGGGCGGCCCCTAACTATGGC.

Note on this clone: The observed sequence ends 3 residues before the CDR3 terminus, with the missing tail filled in from the germline J gene. The chain uses TRBV7-7 and TRBJ2-1, with 7 bases lining up with TRBD2. Trimming cost V 1 base and J 5 bases; bases outside gene matches: 14. Per the germline V gene, CDR1 is SSHAT and CDR2 is FNYEAQ (reference sequence). The CDR3 consists of 18 residues. The CDR3: CASSLGVRMAGVNNEQFF. The DNA read from the CDR3 is TGTGCCAGCAGCTTAGGAGTCAGGATGGCGGGAGTTAACAATGAG.

As to this clone: Read sequence stops 3 residues before the CDR3 end, and the germline J gene provides the missing end. The genes are TRBV11-2 and TRBJ2-5, with TRBD1 as a possible D gene (6 bases). This CDR3 spans 13 amino acids. In germline, CDR1 is SGHAT, CDR2 FQNNGV. Trimming took off 2 bases at V and 5 bases at J, with 9 bases between the two ends. The CDR3 protein is CASSLLRGETQYF. CDR3 bases read: TGTGCCAGCAGCTTACTGAGGGGGGAGACC.

CDR3 bases read: TGTGCCTGGAACCGCGCGGTAGCGGGAGTATTTACG. Amino acids: CAWNRAVAGVFT. The whole CDR3 sequence is CAWNRAVAGVFTQYF. V is TRBV30 and J is TRBJ2-3, with 9 bases matching TRBD2. The observed sequence ends 3 residues before the CDR3 terminus, with the missing tail filled in from the germline J gene. This CDR3 region has 15 residues. The V gene end was trimmed by 4 bases and the J gene end by 8 bases; junction bases not matched to a gene: 13. Germline-derived CDR1 and CDR2 are GTSNPN and SVGIG (reference sequence).

Points on this clone: The read ends 3 residues early relative to the CDR3; the germline J gene fills the gap. This chain links TRBV19 with TRBJ2-2; 9 nucleotides agree with TRBD1. From germline, CDR1 is LNHDA and CDR2 SQIVND (reference sequence). Trimming cost V 1 base and J 4 bases; bases outside gene matches: 7. This CDR3 spans 17 amino acids. CDR3 DNA, as far as it was read: TGTGCCAGTAGTATAGGGGACAGGGTGCGTGGCACCGGGGAG. Residues: CASSIGDRVRGTGE. The full CDR3 is CASSIGDRVRGTGELFF. Full variable domain (remainder filled in from reference TRBV19 and TRBJ2-2): DGGITQSPKYLFRKEGQNVTLSCEQNLNHDAMYWYRQDPGQGLRLIYYSQIVNDFQKGDIAEGYSVSREKKESFPLTVTSAQKNPTAFYLCASSIGDRVRGTGELFFGEGSRLTVL.

With regard to this clone: The sequence runs out 3 residues before the end of the CDR3; the remainder is reconstructed from the germline J gene. The V call is TRBV5-1, the J call TRBJ2-1; 12 bases align to TRBD2. Germline trimming cut 4 bases from V and 4 bases from J; bases unmatched to any gene: 3. Germline values: CDR1 SGHRS, CDR2 YFSETQ. This CDR3 spans 15 amino acids. CDR3 region: CASSHGTSGYNEQFF. The CDR3 DNA, read in part, is TGCGCCAGCAGCCACGGGACTAGCGGGTACAATGAG.

As for this clone: The CDR3 is cut off 3 residues early in the read; its end comes from the germline J gene. This chain uses TRBV5-6 with TRBJ1-2; TRBD1 might be the D (6 bases). This CDR3 region has 15 residues. V was trimmed by 6 bases and J by 3 bases, leaving 18 bases between them. Germline CDR1 is SGHDT and CDR2 is YYEEEE. CDR3 region: CASTPQGRGYYGYTF. CDR3 DNA (partial): TGTGCCAGCACCCCACAGGGTCGGGGCTACTATGGC. Supplemented by reference TRBV5-6 and TRBJ1-2, the full variable domain reads DAGVTQSPTHLIKTRGQQVTLRCSPKSGHDTVSWYQQALGQGPQFIFQYYEEEERQRGNFPDRFSGHQFPNYSSELNVNALLLGDSALYLCASTPQGRGYYGYTFGSGTRLTVV.

Regarding this clone: The read terminates 3 residues ahead of where the CDR3 ends, so the germline J gene completes it. The chain joins TRBV18 to TRBJ2-1; tentative D call: TRBD2 (6 bases). Germline V CDR1 and CDR2: KGHSH, LQKENI. Trimming pared 1 base from V and 3 bases from J, leaving 10 bases between. This CDR3 contains 15 residues. CDR3 residues: CASSPQGGNYNEQFF. CDR3 DNA, as far as it was read: TGTGCCAGCTCACCACAGGGCGGGAACTACAATGAG.

About this clone itself: The read ends 3 residues before the CDR3 terminus; that terminus is restored from the germline J gene. The chain uses TRBV18 and TRBJ2-7, with TRBD1 matching 7 bases. The CDR3 runs to 14 residues. Germline V CDR1 and CDR2: KGHSH, LQKENI. J gave up 0 bases and V 4 bases, and 3 bases lay outside the gene matches. The DNA read from the CDR3 is TGTGCCAGCTCACAGGACAGGACCTCCTACGAG. This encodes CASSQDRTSYE. The CDR3 reads in full as CASSQDRTSYEQYF.

Note on this clone: The observed sequence ends 3 residues before the CDR3 terminus, with the missing tail filled in from the germline J gene. The rearrangement links TRBV30 to TRBJ1-1; weak D call: TRBD1 (6 bases). Trimming stripped 5 bases from V and 1 base from J, with 14 bases between. The CDR3 has 14 residues. Germline loops: CDR1 GTSNPN, CDR2 SVGIG (reference sequence). CDR3 bases read: TGTGCCTGGCGGGGGGGCAAGGCGAACACTGAA. Amino acids: CAWRGGKANTE. The full CDR3 sequence reads CAWRGGKANTEAFF.

Worth noting for this clone: The read falls 3 residues short of the CDR3 end, and the missing part is taken from the germline J gene. This chain connects TRBV20-1 to TRBJ2-3, with 7 bases fitting TRBD1. The trim removed 3 bases at V and 4 bases at J, leaving 13 bases unmatched. This CDR3 spans 16 amino acids. Per the germline V gene, CDR1 is DFQATT and CDR2 is SNEGSKA (reference sequence). CDR3 sequence reads: CSARRGLAGTADTQYF. The covered CDR3 bases are TGCAGTGCTAGGAGGGGTTTAGCTGGGACAGCAGATACG.

CDR3 sequence reads: CASSLVYGGSYEQYF. The DNA read from the CDR3 is TGTGCCAGCAGCTTAGTGTATGGCGGGAGCTACGAG. J is TRBJ2-7 and V is TRBV7-9, with 7 bases that match TRBD2. The CDR3 extends 3 residues past the end of the read, so its final part is completed from the germline J gene. This CDR3 is 15 amino acids long. Per germline, CDR1 SEHNR and CDR2 FQNEAQ (reference sequence). The ends lost 1 base at V and 3 bases at J; junction bases unmatched: 6.

Points on this clone: The read halts 3 residues ahead of the CDR3 end, with the missing end drawn from the germline J gene. V and J are TRBV11-3 and TRBJ1-1, with unresolved D. The length of the CDR3 is 14 residues. CDR1 is SGHNT and CDR2 is YENEEA in the germline V gene. Trimming pared 1 base from V and 1 base from J, leaving 7 bases between. The sequenced CDR3 bases are TGTGCCAGCAGCTTAGTACAGCCGAACACTGAA. Protein: CASSLVQPNTE. The whole CDR3 protein is CASSLVQPNTEAFF.

Details on this clone: The read halts 3 residues ahead of the CDR3 end, with the missing end drawn from the germline J gene. V gene TRBV7-6 combines with J gene TRBJ2-3; 7 nucleotides match TRBD1. Germline trimming cut 5 bases from V and 0 bases from J; bases unmatched to any gene: 8. Germline CDR1 SGHVS, CDR2 FNYEAQ. The CDR3 has 16 amino acids. The CDR3 here is CASSKGTALSTDTQYF. The sequenced CDR3 bases are TGTGCCAGCAGCAAAGGGACAGCACTTAGCACAGATACG.

With regard to this clone: With the read ending 3 residues before the CDR3 end, the germline J gene is used to fill in that end. This chain links TRBV6-2 or TRBV6-3 with TRBJ2-7; 8 positions agree with TRBD1. Losses at the gene ends were 0 bases for V and 0 bases for J; bases not matched to a gene: 4. The CDR3 covers 16 residues. The germline V gene has CDR1 MNHEY and CDR2 SVGEGT. The CDR3 DNA, read in part, is TGTGCCAGCAGTTACTCGAGAGGGACAGGCTCCTACGAG. Amino acid sequence: CASSYSRGTGSYE. The entire CDR3 is CASSYSRGTGSYEQYF.